This TCR beta chain was recovered during a study of CD8+CD57+ T cells in acquired aplastic anemia. Study-level information: Quantities of DNA derived from sorted CD4+ and CD8+ cells averaged approximately 3 ug. Points from the study as a whole: Patients and controls shared fewer than 30 CD8+ CDR3 sequences.

The use of genomic DNA as template underpinned the TCR beta VDJ and CDR3 profiling. TCRdb reanalysed the reads using MiXCR and keeps one entry per CDR3 protein. The sample carries 150,000 to 200,000 distinct CDR3 sequences, around 47% recorded once. Notes on this clonotype: Its antigen is currently unknown.

All sequencing subjects had displayed CD8+CD57+ cell expansion on flow cytometry. The V and J ends lost 1 base and 3 bases respectively, with 12 bases between them. The CDR3 totals 15 residues. Germline V gene data show CDR1 as MGHRA and CDR2 as YSYEKL. The chain joins TRBV4-1 to TRBJ1-2; tentatively, D is TRBD1 (6 bases). Sequencing was performed on sorted CD4+, CD8+, or CD8+CD57+ T cells (not recorded which) from PBMCs. The clonotype comes from a human donor with aplastic anemia. CDR3 loop: CASSQGSTGYYGYTF. The CDR3 DNA reads TGCGCCAGCAGCCAAGGCTCTACAGGGTACTATGGCTACACCTTC.